This passage covers 14 T cell receptor beta chains from one sample sequenced in a study of shared clonotypes between healthy human individuals. The protocol was immunoSEQ multiplex PCR, while the TCRdb copy is restricted to in-frame clones and leaves out a portion. The sample has 600,000 to 700,000 clones, roughly 72% seen once; the top ten hold roughly 2%. Sequencing input: memory CD4+ T cells sorted from blood. As to subset: CD45RA-negative fraction. These receptors were obtained from a woman aged 25 to 39 in good health.

V and J are TRBV19 and TRBJ2-1, with 7 bases identical to TRBD1. CDR3 size: 14 residues. CDR1 and CDR2 (germline): LNHDA, SQIVND (reference sequence). After removal of 6 bases from V and 7 bases from J, the junction contained 9 bases not matched to a gene. CDR3: CASSPRDSLNEQFF. The CDR3, as DNA: TGTGCCAGTAGCCCCCGGGACAGCCTAAATGAGCAGTTCTTC.

The chain has TRBV5-1 and TRBJ2-5, with a tentative D call TRBD2 (7 bases). V was shortened by 4 bases and J by 4 bases, with 20 bases between the two germline ends. The germline CDR1 and CDR2 sequences are SGHRS and YFSETQ. The CDR3 has 16 residues. The CDR3: CASSPMGGGLRETQYF. The CDR3 DNA is TGCGCCAGCAGCCCAATGGGGGGGGGCCTCCGAGAGACCCAGTACTTC.

About this clone: The same CDR3 arises from other DNA sequences in this sample as well. The CDR3 DNA sequence: TGCGCCAGCAGCTTGGTTTCAGTGAACACTGAAGCTTTCTTT. The encoded protein is CASSLVSVNTEAFF. The rearrangement links TRBV5-1 to TRBJ1-1; no clear D. The CDR3 is made up of 14 amino acids. Per germline, CDR1 SGHRS and CDR2 YFSETQ. The ends were cut back, 0 bases at V and 0 bases at J, with 6 bases in the middle.

The chain combines TRBV28 with TRBJ1-4, with D possibly being TRBD1 (6 bases). This CDR3 is built from 14 residues. CDR1 is MDHEN and CDR2 is SYDVKM in the germline V gene. V was shortened by 5 bases and J by 7 bases, with 14 bases between the two germline ends. In DNA, the CDR3 is TGTGCCAGCAGTGGCCCAGGGGATGGTGAAAAACTGTTTTTT. It is translated as CASSGPGDGEKLFF.

The chain employs TRBV2 and TRBJ1-2, with 7 bases that match TRBD1. Germline V gene data show CDR1 as SNHLY and CDR2 as FYNNEI. The CDR3 consists of 12 residues. The trim removed 8 bases at V and 4 bases at J, leaving 4 bases unmatched. CDR3 region: CASRDSTYGYTF. CDR3 bases: TGTGCCAGCCGGGACAGCACCTATGGCTACACCTTC.

V and J are TRBV30 and TRBJ1-5; TRBD1 matches 10 bases. The V segment lost 3 bases and the J segment 5 bases; nucleotides outside the gene matches: 16. This CDR3 is built from 18 residues. Per the germline V gene, CDR1 is GTSNPN and CDR2 is SVGIG (reference sequence). This CDR3 reads CAWSRTGTATGGDQPQHF. For the CDR3, the DNA is TGTGCCTGGAGCAGAACAGGGACGGCGACAGGGGGCGATCAGCCCCAGCATTTT.

The chain is built from TRBV6-1 and TRBJ1-2; TRBD1 agrees at 7 bases. V gave up 7 bases and J gave up 4 bases; unmatched junction bases: 3. This CDR3 is built from 12 residues. CDR1 and CDR2 (germline): MNHNS, SASEGT. The CDR3 region is CASKRDSYGYTF. The CDR3 nucleotides read TGTGCCAGCAAGCGGGACAGCTATGGCTACACCTTC.

The rearrangement links TRBV6-5 to TRBJ2-5, with D perhaps assigned TRBD1 or TRBD2 (5 bases each). The germline V gene has CDR1 MNHEY and CDR2 SVGAGI. This CDR3 is built from 15 residues. Trimming left V 6 bases short and J 5 bases short, with 19 bases between. The CDR3 DNA is TGTGCCAGCAGCTCTGGGTTTGGGGGTCGGGAGACCCAGTACTTC. Its translation is CASSSGFGGRETQYF.

The genes are TRBV4-2 and TRBJ2-7, with D perhaps TRBD2 (5 bases). The CDR3 loop spans 16 amino acids. The V gene lost 0 bases and the J gene lost 3 bases, with 15 bases spanning the gap. The V gene's germline CDR1 is LGHNA and CDR2 YNFKEQ. The CDR3 sequence is CASSQESAGGLYEQYF. The CDR3 DNA sequence: TGTGCCAGCAGCCAAGAGTCGGCAGGAGGCCTCTACGAGCAGTACTTC.

The rearrangement uses TRBV7-6 and TRBJ2-2, with TRBD2 matching 13 bases. This CDR3 is built from 16 residues. The germline V gene encodes CDR1 SGHVS and CDR2 FNYEAQ. The V segment lost 5 bases and the J segment 1 base; nucleotides outside the gene matches: 1. CDR3 DNA sequence: TGTGCCAGCAGCCGACTAGCGGGAGGGAACACCGGGGAGCTGTTTTTT. This sequence encodes CASSRLAGGNTGELFF. The full variable domain, in which reference TRBV7-6 and TRBJ2-2 provide the parts outside the CDR3, is GAGVSQSPRYKVTKRGQDVALRCDPISGHVSLYWYRQALGQGPEFLTYFNYEAQQDKSGLPNDRFSAERPEGSISTLTIQRTEQRDSAMYRCASSRLAGGNTGELFFGEGSRLTVL.

A few counts support this clone. The chain uses TRBV6-1 and TRBJ1-5; D gene uncertain. Germline CDR1 MNHNS, CDR2 SASEGT. Trimming removed 2 bases from V and 0 bases from J, with 14 bases in between. The CDR3 sequence is 17 residues long. CDR3 DNA sequence: TGTGCCAGCAGTGAAAAGTGGAGCCGATATAGCAATCAGCCCCAGCATTTT. It codes for CASSEKWSRYSNQPQHF.

V gene TRBV4-1 combines with J gene TRBJ1-1, with a tentative D call TRBD1 (5 bases). The CDR3 has 15 residues. Germline V gene data show CDR1 as MGHRA and CDR2 as YSYEKL. Trimming left V 1 base short and J 4 bases short, with 13 bases between. CDR3 sequence: CASSQGAAGITEAFF. Written as DNA, the CDR3 is TGCGCCAGCAGCCAAGGGGCGGCAGGGATCACTGAAGCTTTCTTT.

The rearrangement links TRBV7-2 to TRBJ1-2; 12 positions match TRBD1. V dropped 1 base and J dropped 4; count of bases not matched to a gene: 4. This CDR3 is 16 amino acids long. Germline-derived CDR1 and CDR2 are SGHTA and FQGNSA. CDR3 residues: CASSLGPGQGAYGYTF. CDR3 sequence (DNA): TGTGCCAGCAGCTTAGGTCCGGGACAGGGGGCCTATGGCTACACCTTC. Full variable domain (rest looked up from reference TRBV7-2 and TRBJ1-2): GAGVSQSPSNKVTEKGKDVELRCDPISGHTALYWYRQSLGQGLEFLIYFQGNSAPDKSGLPSDRFSAERTGGSVSTLTIQRTQQEDSAVYLCASSLGPGQGAYGYTFGSGTRLTVV.

The rearrangement joins TRBV7-9 to TRBJ2-3, with 7 positions matching TRBD1. CDR1 is SEHNR, CDR2 FQNEAQ, per germline (reference sequence). This CDR3 is 14 amino acids long. The V gene end was trimmed by 5 bases and the J gene end by 4 bases; junction bases not matched to a gene: 6. CDR3 region: CASSLRQGPDTQYF. The CDR3 coding sequence is TGTGCCAGCAGCCTACGACAGGGTCCAGATACGCAGTATTTT.